Sequencing of this T cell receptor beta chain was carried out in a study of siplizumab effects on memory and regulatory T cells. Study conclusions and caveats: With siplizumab, mappable alloreactive CD4+ clones averaged roughly 64% Treg-derived, versus over 25% in controls.

TCRdb's copy holds only in-frame clones and misses some; the assay was immunoSEQ multiplex PCR. The sample consists of about 91,000 clones, under 95% of them appearing once. For this clone: Its antigen is as yet unknown.

In germline, CDR1 is SGHTA, CDR2 FQGNSA. The CDR3 loop spans 13 amino acids. The V segment lost 3 bases and the J segment 6 bases; nucleotides outside the gene matches: 3. This sequence originates from a human donor in good health. The sample consisted of CD8+ T cells sorted from blood. The chain employs TRBV7-2 and TRBJ2-7, with TRBD1 matching 9 bases. CDR3 protein: CASSLDRGSEQYF. The DNA of the CDR3 is TGTGCCAGCAGCTTGGACAGGGGATCCGAGCAGTACTTC.